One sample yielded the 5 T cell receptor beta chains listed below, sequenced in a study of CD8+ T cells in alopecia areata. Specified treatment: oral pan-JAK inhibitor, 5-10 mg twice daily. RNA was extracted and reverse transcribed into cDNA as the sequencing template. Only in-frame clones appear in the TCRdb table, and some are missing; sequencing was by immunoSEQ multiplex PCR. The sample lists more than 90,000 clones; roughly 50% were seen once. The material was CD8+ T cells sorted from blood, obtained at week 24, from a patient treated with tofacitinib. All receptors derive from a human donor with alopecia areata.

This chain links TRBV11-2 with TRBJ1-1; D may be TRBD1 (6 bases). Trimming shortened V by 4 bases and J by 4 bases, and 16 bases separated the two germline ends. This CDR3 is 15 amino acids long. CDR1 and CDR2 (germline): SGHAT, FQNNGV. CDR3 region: CASSWGLRMGTEAFF. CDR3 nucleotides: TGTGCCAGCAGCTGGGGGCTTAGGATGGGCACTGAAGCTTTCTTT.

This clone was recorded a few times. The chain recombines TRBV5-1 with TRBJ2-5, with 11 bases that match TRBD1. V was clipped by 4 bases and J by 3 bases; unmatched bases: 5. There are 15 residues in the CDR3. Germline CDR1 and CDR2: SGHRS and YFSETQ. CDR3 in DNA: TGCGCCAGCAGCCAACCGGGACAGGGGGAAGAGACCCAGTACTTC. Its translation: CASSQPGQGEETQYF.

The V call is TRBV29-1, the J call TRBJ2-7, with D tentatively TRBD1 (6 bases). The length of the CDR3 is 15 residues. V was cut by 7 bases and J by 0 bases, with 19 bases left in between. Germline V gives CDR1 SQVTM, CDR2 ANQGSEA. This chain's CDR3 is CSAADPGQLSYEQYF. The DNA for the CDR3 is TGCAGCGCCGCCGACCCTGGACAGCTCTCCTACGAGCAGTACTTC.

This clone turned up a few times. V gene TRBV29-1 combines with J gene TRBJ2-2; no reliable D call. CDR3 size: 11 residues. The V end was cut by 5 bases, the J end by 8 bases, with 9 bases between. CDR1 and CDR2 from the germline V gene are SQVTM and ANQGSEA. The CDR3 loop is CSVYDSGELFF. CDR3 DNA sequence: TGCAGCGTTTACGACTCTGGGGAGCTGTTTTTT.

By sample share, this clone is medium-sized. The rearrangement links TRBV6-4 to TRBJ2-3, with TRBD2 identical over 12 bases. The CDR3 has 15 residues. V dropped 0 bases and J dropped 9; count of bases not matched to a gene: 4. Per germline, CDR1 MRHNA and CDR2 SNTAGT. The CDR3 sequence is CASSDSTSGGVTQYF. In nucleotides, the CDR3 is TGTGCCAGCAGTGACTCGACTAGCGGGGGTGTAACGCAGTATTTT.